This is a list of T cell receptor beta chains from one sample in a study of blood T cell repertoires in COVID-19. Produced via immunoSEQ multiplex PCR; TCRdb's table is partial and in-frame only. Among roughly 200,000 clones listed, 86% were seen once. Sequencing used peripheral blood. The receptors were gathered from a woman under 40 with active or convalescent COVID-19. Each CDR3 is given with its conserved first and last residue. D genes are given only for firm matches. Part of the rows lack a size; the others show once, few, many or a class for expanded clones.

d_call j_call clone_size v_call cdr3_aa cdr3_nt
TRBD2 TRBJ2-3 . TRBV11-2 CASSLLAGGLTDTQYF TGTGCCAGCAGCTTGCTAGCGGGGGGCCTCACAGATACGCAGTATTTT
. TRBJ1-1 . TRBV27 CASSFVRGTEAFF TGTGCCAGCAGTTTTGTGCGGGGGACTGAAGCTTTCTTT
TRBD1 TRBJ2-7 . TRBV19 CASSTTGNAYEQYF TGTGCCAGTAGTACGACAGGGAACGCCTACGAGCAGTACTTC
. TRBJ1-1 . TRBV29-1 CSVGGQLNTEAFF TGCAGCGTAGGCGGCCAGCTTAACACTGAAGCTTTCTTT
. TRBJ1-5 . TRBV15 CATSRDMEGGQPQHF TGTGCCACCAGCAGAGATATGGAGGGTGGCCAGCCCCAGCATTTT
TRBD2 TRBJ2-7 . TRBV7-8 CASSLFTGLAASSYEQYF TGTGCCAGCAGCTTATTTACGGGACTAGCGGCCAGCTCCTACGAGCAGTACTTC
. TRBJ2-7 . TRBV19 CASSIGAGSSYEQYF TGTGCCAGTAGTATAGGGGCGGGGAGCTCCTACGAGCAGTACTTC
TRBD2 TRBJ2-7 . TRBV14 CASSHGTSGSYEQYF TGTGCCAGCAGCCACGGGACTAGCGGGAGTTACGAGCAGTACTTC
TRBD1 TRBJ1-3 . TRBV5-5 CASSALTGPGNTIYF TGTGCCAGCAGCGCTCTGACAGGGCCTGGAAACACCATATATTTT
. TRBJ1-5 . TRBV5-1 CASAAGGPQPQHF TGCGCCAGCGCCGCCGGGGGTCCCCAGCCCCAGCATTTT
. TRBJ2-1 . TRBV6-1 CASSEEVWRDGTNEQFF TGTGCCAGCAGTGAAGAGGTGTGGCGGGACGGAACGAATGAGCAGTTCTTC
TRBD2 TRBJ2-1 . TRBV5-1 CASSPLGGGAVEQFF TGCGCCAGCAGCCCCCTTGGCGGGGGGGCCGTTGAGCAGTTCTTC
. TRBJ1-2 . TRBV18 CASSLGQQGGYTF TGTGCCAGCTCACTAGGACAGCAAGGGGGCTACACCTTC
. TRBJ2-2 . TRBV9 CASSEQRSGTATGELFF TGTGCCAGCAGCGAACAGCGTAGCGGAACCGCGACCGGGGAGCTGTTTTTT
TRBD1 TRBJ1-1 . TRBV7-8 CASSLAYQGARMNTEAFF TGTGCCAGCAGCTTAGCGTATCAGGGGGCGCGAATGAACACTGAAGCTTTCTTT
. TRBJ1-4 few TRBV11-2 CASSLGGGVNEKLFF TGTGCCAGCAGCTTAGGTGGGGGCGTGAATGAAAAACTGTTTTTT
TRBD1 TRBJ2-2 . TRBV7-9 CASSKGQANTGELFF TGTGCCAGCAGCAAAGGACAGGCGAACACCGGGGAGCTGTTTTTT
. TRBJ1-3 few TRBV18 CASSPLSGSGNTIYF TGTGCCAGCTCACCACTCTCGGGTTCTGGAAACACCATATATTTT
. TRBJ1-1 . TRBV18 CASSPSRTSLEAFF TGTGCCAGCTCACCCTCCCGGACAAGCCTTGAAGCTTTCTTT
. TRBJ1-4 few TRBV19 CASSSRTALATNEKLFF TGTGCCAGTAGTTCCCGGACAGCCCTTGCAACTAATGAAAAACTGTTTTTT
TRBD1 TRBJ2-7 . TRBV28 CASSPIGTGYEQYF TGTGCCAGCAGTCCAATCGGGACAGGATACGAGCAGTACTTC
. TRBJ2-2 . TRBV11-3 CASSSSGIETYTGELFF TGTGCCAGCAGCTCCTCCGGGATCGAGACCTACACCGGGGAGCTGTTTTTT
TRBD2 TRBJ2-7 . TRBV20-1 CSASGRGRQTYEQYF TGCAGTGCTAGTGGGAGGGGACGCCAGACCTACGAGCAGTACTTC
TRBD2 TRBJ2-7 . TRBV6-5 CASSFPSGRSTYEQYF TGTGCCAGCAGTTTCCCTAGCGGGAGAAGCACCTACGAGCAGTACTTC
TRBD2 TRBJ2-5 . TRBV4-2 CASSQGPSGGAMGETQYF TGTGCCAGCAGCCAAGGCCCCAGCGGGGGGGCCATGGGGGAGACCCAGTACTTC
. TRBJ1-1 . TRBV19 CASKQGNTEAFF TGTGCCAGCAAACAGGGAAACACTGAAGCTTTCTTT
TRBD1 TRBJ1-5 . TRBV28 CASSLPKAGGYSNQPQHF TGTGCCAGCAGTTTACCCAAGGCAGGGGGGTATAGCAATCAGCCCCAGCATTTT
. TRBJ1-5 . TRBV19 CASSIVIQGQPQHF TGTGCCAGTAGTATAGTGATACAGGGCCAGCCCCAGCATTTT
TRBD2 TRBJ2-2 . TRBV13 CASSLVSGRARTGELFF TGTGCCAGCAGCTTAGTGAGCGGGAGGGCGAGAACCGGGGAGCTGTTTTTT
TRBD2 TRBJ2-5 once TRBV30 CAWSVGLAAQETQYF TGTGCCTGGAGTGTCGGACTAGCGGCCCAAGAGACCCAGTACTTC
. TRBJ1-2 . TRBV5-8 CASRFAGINYGYTF TGTGCCAGCAGGTTCGCAGGCATTAACTATGGCTACACCTTC
. TRBJ1-2 . TRBV5-1 CASSLGGYGTYGYTF TGCGCCAGCAGCTTGGGAGGGTACGGGACTTATGGCTACACCTTC
. TRBJ1-5 . TRBV28 CASSLAGFVGNQPQHF TGTGCCAGCAGTTTAGCAGGGTTTGTAGGCAATCAGCCCCAGCATTTT
. TRBJ2-5 . TRBV5-1 CASSSRGGQETQYF TGCGCCAGCAGCTCAAGGGGGGGCCAAGAGACCCAGTACTTC
. TRBJ2-1 . TRBV10-3 CAISEREAYNEQFF TGTGCCATCAGTGAACGGGAAGCATACAATGAGCAGTTCTTC
TRBD1 TRBJ2-7 . TRBV11-2 CASSFGTGDGLEQYF TGTGCCAGCAGCTTCGGGACAGGGGACGGTCTCGAGCAGTACTTC
. TRBJ2-3 few TRBV29-1 CSVTRDTSHTQYF TGCAGCGTTACTCGGGACACGTCTCATACGCAGTATTTT
TRBD1 TRBJ2-4 . TRBV2 CASSEARTGLPLAKNIQYF TGTGCCAGCAGTGAAGCCCGGACAGGCCTCCCCCTAGCCAAAAACATTCAGTACTTC
TRBD2 TRBJ2-7 once TRBV7-2 CASSPGTSAINYEQYF TGTGCCAGCAGCCCCGGGACTAGCGCGATCAACTACGAGCAGTACTTC
TRBD2 TRBJ2-7 . TRBV19 CASSMGGMTYEQYF TGTGCCAGTAGTATGGGGGGGATGACCTACGAGCAGTACTTC
. TRBJ1-2 . TRBV5-1 CASSGLRADGYTF TGCGCCAGCAGCGGACTGCGGGCCGATGGCTACACCTTC
. TRBJ1-1 . TRBV28 CASITGLGEAFF TGTGCCAGCATTACAGGGCTCGGTGAAGCTTTCTTT
. TRBJ1-6 . TRBV12-3/TRBV12-4 CASSRGYSPLHF TGTGCCAGCAGTAGGGGATACTCACCCCTCCACTTT
. TRBJ1-2 . TRBV5-1 CASSLDLRTLYGYTF TGCGCCAGCAGCTTGGACCTAAGAACCCTCTATGGCTACACCTTC
TRBD2 TRBJ2-3 . TRBV4-2 CASSLGGAVDTQYF TGTGCCAGCAGTCTCGGGGGGGCCGTAGATACGCAGTATTTT
TRBD1 TRBJ1-1 . TRBV18 CASSSLAGTVNTEAFF TGTGCCAGCTCATCACTCGCCGGGACAGTGAACACTGAAGCTTTCTTT
. TRBJ2-1 . TRBV4-1 CASSQIPQGNEQFF TGCGCCAGCAGCCAAATTCCCCAGGGCAATGAGCAGTTCTTC
TRBD1 TRBJ2-2 . TRBV5-8 CASRSGTAYTGELFF TGTGCCAGCAGATCCGGGACAGCCTACACCGGGGAGCTGTTTTTT
. TRBJ1-3 . TRBV2 CASSEALLDRPGNTIYF TGTGCCAGCAGTGAAGCGCTTCTAGACAGGCCCGGAAACACCATATATTTT
TRBD2 TRBJ2-1 few TRBV11-2 CASSKGLAGGPGEQFF TGTGCCAGCAGCAAGGGACTAGCGGGAGGGCCTGGCGAGCAGTTCTTC